This T cell receptor beta chain was identified during a study of T cell responses to AZD1222 COVID-19 vaccine. General study points: Donors in the cohort were predominantly white British and more often female, and clonal diversity was possibly underestimated. Among spike-specific TCRs, nearly half reportedly target unmutated variant regions. Increases in Spike-specific TCR breadth and depth were seen after two AZD1222 doses.

About this clone: The target antigen is unknown.

The method was immunoSEQ multiplex PCR; TCRdb's version includes in-frame clones alone and lacks a portion of them. The sample carries tens of thousands of clones, 89% recorded once. After removal of 2 bases from V and 6 bases from J, the junction contained 19 bases not matched to a gene. The germline CDR1 and CDR2 sequences are SGHAT and FQNNGV. The CDR3 spans 19 residues. The sample in question was peripheral blood, obtained on day 0 of AZD1222 vaccination. J is TRBJ2-1 and V is TRBV11-2; 7 nucleotides line up with TRBD2. This TCR was recovered from an adult in good health. CDR3 DNA sequence: TGTGCCAGCAGCTTAATGAGTATAGGGAGGGCCCTAAGCGTCAATGAGCAGTTCTTC. Its protein is CASSLMSIGRALSVNEQFF.